A single sample gave rise to the 19 T cell receptor beta chains below, sequenced in a study of control samples from healthy donors and cancer patients. Sequencing was performed with immunoSEQ multiplex PCR; in TCRdb, only in-frame clones are kept and a portion is missing. The top ten hold 6.5% to 8.5% of the sample, which has about 25,000 clones, approximately 85% seen once. The sequencing input was PBMCs. Source of these receptors: a woman aged 55-69 years with head and neck cancer.

The chain recombines TRBV7-2 with TRBJ1-6; tentative D call: TRBD1 (6 bases). Germline loops: CDR1 SGHTA, CDR2 FQGNSA. The germline V and J ends were trimmed by 1 base and 10 bases, with 14 bases remaining between them. The CDR3 loop spans 15 amino acids. The CDR3 DNA sequence: TGTGCCAGCAGCTTAGTCGCTAGGGGGGAATCACCCCTCCACTTT. Protein product: CASSLVARGESPLHF.

The CDR3 region has the DNA TGTGCCAGCAGATCTACAGGTTCCTATGGCTACACCTTC. Amino acids: CASRSTGSYGYTF. This chain uses TRBV12-3 or TRBV12-4 with TRBJ1-2, with a possible D match to TRBD1 (5 bases). Trimming took 6 bases from V and 4 from J, leaving 12 bases between them. The CDR3 sequence is 13 residues long.

This chain joins TRBV18 and TRBJ2-1; no clear D gene. Germline loops: CDR1 KGHSH, CDR2 LQKENI. This CDR3 is 13 amino acids long. V gave up 4 bases and J gave up 5 bases, with 9 bases separating them. The CDR3 bases are TGTGCCAGCTCACAGGGCGTAGACAATGAGCAGTTCTTC. Translation: CASSQGVDNEQFF.

The chain recombines TRBV11-2 with TRBJ2-1; D might be TRBD1 (7 bases). Germline-derived CDR1 and CDR2 are SGHAT and FQNNGV. Trimming cost V 0 bases and J 7 bases, with 19 bases left between them. This CDR3 has 17 amino acids. CDR3 loop: CASSLDRLGGQLNEQFF. The CDR3 DNA reads as TGTGCCAGCAGCTTAGATAGATTGGGGGGACAGCTAAATGAGCAGTTCTTC. The whole variable domain, remainder taken from reference TRBV11-2 and TRBJ2-1, is EAGVAQSPRYKIIEKRQSVAFWCNPISGHATLYWYQQILGQGPKLLIQFQNNGVVDDSQLPKDRFSAERLKGVDSTLKIQPAKLEDSAVYLCASSLDRLGGQLNEQFFGPGTRLTVL.

The chain has TRBV11-2 and TRBJ2-1, with 7 bases identical to TRBD1. The ends lost 1 base at V and 10 bases at J; junction bases unmatched: 7. The CDR3 extends over 14 amino acids. Germline V lookup: CDR1 SGHAT, CDR2 FQNNGV. The CDR3 nucleotides are TGTGCCAGCAGCTTAGTAGGGGGCGAGGGCGAGCAGTTCTTC. Protein product: CASSLVGGEGEQFF.

This clone was observed a handful of times. Other DNA sequences within the sample encode an identical CDR3. This sequence joins TRBV5-4 and TRBJ1-6; tentatively, D is TRBD1 (6 bases). Germline values: CDR1 SGHNT, CDR2 YYREEE (reference sequence). V shed 5 bases and J shed 7 bases, with 10 bases lying between them. The CDR3 totals 13 residues. CDR3 coding DNA: TGTGCCAGCAGGTTGCAGGGGAATTCACCCCTCCACTTT. Its protein is CASRLQGNSPLHF.

This chain connects TRBV6-5 to TRBJ2-1; D possibly uses TRBD1 or TRBD2 (5 bases each). The CDR3 runs to 14 residues. V was cut by 7 bases and J by 7 bases, with 17 bases left in between. CDR1 and CDR2 (germline): MNHEY, SVGAGI. The CDR3 nucleotides are TGTGCCAGCACCCAGGGAGCCTCGAGGAATGAGCAGTTCTTC. It encodes CASTQGASRNEQFF.

This chain uses TRBV5-1 with TRBJ2-3; D call uncertain. In germline, CDR1 is SGHRS, CDR2 YFSETQ. The V end was cut by 3 bases, the J end by 0 bases, with 20 bases between. The CDR3 sequence is 18 residues long. The CDR3 protein is CASSSLPLTEPSTDTQYF. In DNA, the CDR3 is TGCGCCAGCAGCTCCCTACCCTTGACGGAGCCTAGCACAGATACGCAGTATTTT.

The chain couples TRBV4-2 to TRBJ1-1, with 7 bases aligning to TRBD1. Trimming took 3 bases from V and 1 from J; bases not matched to a gene: 2. The length of the CDR3 is 14 residues. Germline CDR1 and CDR2: LGHNA and YNFKEQ. DNA for the CDR3: TGTGCCAGCAGCCAGGGGACAGCGAACACTGAAGCTTTCTTT. As protein: CASSQGTANTEAFF.

The chain employs TRBV15 and TRBJ2-3, with 9 nucleotides matching TRBD2. Unmatched junction bases numbered 7, after V lost 7 bases and J lost 2 bases. Germline V gene sequence: CDR1 LNHNV, CDR2 YYDKDF (reference sequence). CDR3 length: 15 amino acids. The CDR3 region has the DNA TGTGCCACCAATAACCGCGGGGGGGACACAGATACGCAGTATTTT. The encoded protein is CATNNRGGDTDTQYF.

This chain connects TRBV19 to TRBJ1-5; 10 bases align to TRBD1. CDR1 is LNHDA and CDR2 is SQIVND in the germline V gene (reference sequence). This CDR3 is 16 amino acids long. V was pared by 7 bases and J by 3 bases, with 9 bases of the junction left unmatched. CDR3 in amino acids: CASTLRTGGFNQPQHF. The DNA of the CDR3 is TGTGCCAGTACCCTTAGGACAGGGGGTTTCAATCAGCCCCAGCATTTT.

The chain employs TRBV7-9 and TRBJ2-7, with a possible D match to TRBD2 (6 bases). Between the trimmed V and J ends, which lost 5 bases and 3 bases, there was a span of 14 bases. This CDR3 spans 14 amino acids. Germline V gene sequence: CDR1 SEHNR, CDR2 FQNEAQ (reference sequence). The CDR3, as DNA: TGTGCCAGCAGCCCCCAGGGACTTTACTACGAGCAGTACTTC. This translates into CASSPQGLYYEQYF.

The chain links TRBV7-2 to TRBJ2-5, with unresolved D. The CDR3 sequence is 16 residues long. V was cut by 2 bases and J by 5 bases, with 18 bases left in between. CDR1 SGHTA and CDR2 FQGNSA come from the germline V gene. The CDR3 DNA is TGTGCCAGCAGCTTAACGTGGGTGACCCGATGGGAGACCCAGTACTTC. This gives the protein CASSLTWVTRWETQYF. The variable domain in full, completed from reference TRBV7-2 and TRBJ2-5, reads GAGVSQSPSNKVTEKGKDVELRCDPISGHTALYWYRQSLGQGLEFLIYFQGNSAPDKSGLPSDRFSAERTGGSVSTLTIQRTQQEDSAVYLCASSLTWVTRWETQYFGPGTRLLVL.

V and J are TRBV6-5 and TRBJ1-5; 7 bases agree with TRBD1. Germline values: CDR1 MNHEY, CDR2 SVGAGI. CDR3 length: 13 residues. The trim removed 8 bases at V and 2 bases at J, leaving 3 bases unmatched. Written as DNA, the CDR3 is TGTGCCAGCGACGACAGGGGCAATCAGCCCCAGCATTTT. It translates to CASDDRGNQPQHF.

The chain links TRBV7-2 to TRBJ2-7; D is unclear. CDR3 length: 14 amino acids. The V end lost 2 bases, the J end lost 3 bases, and 11 bases lay between the germline ends. Germline V gives CDR1 SGHTA, CDR2 FQGNSA. The CDR3 nucleotides read TGTGCCAGCAGCTTATCGAGTCAGAACTACGAGCAGTACTTC. Its protein is CASSLSSQNYEQYF.

This rearrangement joins TRBV9 to TRBJ2-3; TRBD2 might be the D (5 bases). Germline V gene data show CDR1 as SGDLS and CDR2 as YYNGEE. Trimming removed 4 bases from V and 2 bases from J, with 17 bases in between. The CDR3 is 16 residues long. This CDR3 reads CASSPHLGAFTDTQYF. CDR3 coding DNA: TGTGCCAGCAGCCCCCATTTGGGAGCCTTCACAGATACGCAGTATTTT.

This clone was observed a single time. A much larger clone is a single base away; this may be a read error. The chain joins TRBV6-5 to TRBJ2-7; 12 bases fit TRBD2. The length of the CDR3 is 13 residues. The germline CDR1 and CDR2 sequences are MNHEY and SVGAGI. The CDR3 loop reads CASGTSGFYEQCF. CDR3 DNA: TGTGCCAGTGGGACTAGCGGGTTCTACGAGCAGTGCTTC.

The gene calls are TRBV6-6 and TRBJ2-1; possibly TRBD1 or TRBD2 for D (5 bases each). Germline-derived CDR1 and CDR2 are MNHNY and SVGAGI (reference sequence). This CDR3 contains 15 residues. The ends were cut back, 3 bases at V and 8 bases at J, with 17 bases in the middle. CDR3 sequence: CASSYGETVLDEQFF. The CDR3 bases are TGTGCCAGCAGTTATGGGGAGACAGTTCTCGATGAGCAGTTCTTC.

The V call is TRBV6-6, the J call TRBJ2-7; possibly TRBD1 for D (5 bases). CDR1 and CDR2 from the germline V gene are MNHNY and SVGAGI (reference sequence). The ends were cut back, 6 bases at V and 3 bases at J, with 12 bases in the middle. This CDR3 comprises 13 residues. Here the CDR3 reads CASRDSFGYEQYF. The CDR3 DNA reads as TGTGCCAGCAGAGACAGTTTTGGCTACGAGCAGTACTTC.